In this sample, the clone carrying this T cell receptor (beta chain) turned up a few times. Its target is unknown. This specimen belongs to a study of T-cell memory formation after mild COVID-19. Study as a whole: There were largely donor-specific TCR clusters. Whole-study results and caveats: Chiefly within CM and EM were the contracting CD4+ clones; CD8+ ones were within EMRA. Clones that got smaller from day 15 to 85 had even CD4/CD8, while clones growing later tipped toward CD4+.

V was cut by 0 bases and J by 2 bases, with 5 bases left in between. The germline V gene has CDR1 SGHRS and CDR2 YFSETQ. The CDR3 contains 14 residues. TCRdb passed the 5' RACE reads through MiXCR, listing each CDR3 protein once. The sample yields roughly 130,000 distinct CDR3 sequences, approximately 15% seen once. Sequencing was carried out using PBMCs or a T cell subset sorted from them (not recorded which). The clonotype comes from a man younger than 35 who had mild COVID-19 (a few samples of this study predate the infection). Cell type and time point are not known. The chain couples TRBV5-1 to TRBJ2-2; no reliable D call. For the CDR3, the DNA is TGCGCCAGCAGCTTGGTTGTTAACACCGGGGAGCTGTTTTTT. Amino acid sequence: CASSLVVNTGELFF.